This passage covers 12 T cell receptor beta chains from one sample sequenced in a study of PD-1 blockade in classical Hodgkin lymphoma. The protocol was immunoSEQ multiplex PCR, while the TCRdb copy is restricted to in-frame clones and leaves out a portion. The sample holds 110,000 or so clones, approximately 89% seen once. Time point specified: cycle 4 day 1 (C4D1), after more than 5 weeks of nivolumab. Brentuximab vedotin exposure varied, and every patient relapsed after autologous stem cell transplantation. Specimen: peripheral blood mononuclear cells (PBMCs), collected before the fourth cycle of nivolumab. These receptors were collected from a human donor with classical Hodgkin lymphoma.

The gene calls are TRBV6-5 and TRBJ1-5, with 8 bases that match TRBD1. The germline CDR1 and CDR2 sequences are MNHEY and SVGAGI. This CDR3 region has 14 residues. The V segment lost 4 bases and the J segment 2 bases; nucleotides outside the gene matches: 1. The DNA for the CDR3 is TGTGCCAGCAGTTCGACAGGGGGCAATCAGCCCCAGCATTTT. Encoded protein: CASSSTGGNQPQHF.

The rearrangement links TRBV7-9 to TRBJ2-7, with a possible D match to TRBD2 (6 bases). CDR1 and CDR2 (germline): SEHNR, FQNEAQ (reference sequence). The CDR3 contains 14 residues. V dropped 2 bases and J dropped 4 bases, with 12 bases sitting between them. CDR3 sequence: CASSLIGRTYEQYF. CDR3 nucleotide sequence: TGTGCCAGCAGCTTAATCGGGAGAACGTACGAGCAGTACTTC.

This sequence joins TRBV30 and TRBJ1-1; D is unclear. This CDR3 is built from 12 residues. V shed 3 bases and J shed 8 bases, with 13 bases lying between them. From germline, CDR1 is GTSNPN and CDR2 SVGIG (reference sequence). CDR3 region: CAWSTTGREAFF. Written as DNA, the CDR3 is TGTGCCTGGAGCACAACCGGGAGAGAAGCTTTCTTT.

The rearrangement uses TRBV9 and TRBJ1-1, with D uncertain. The V gene lost 3 bases and the J gene lost 1 base, with 4 bases spanning the gap. Germline lookup yields CDR1 SGDLS and CDR2 YYNGEE. CDR3 length equals 12 residues. The CDR3 nucleotides read TGTGCCAGCAGCGGGGAGAACACTGAAGCTTTCTTT. Residues: CASSGENTEAFF.

This clone was seen only a few times. The chain carries TRBV11-2 and TRBJ2-2; D is ambiguous. The germline V gene encodes CDR1 SGHAT and CDR2 FQNNGV. The CDR3 is made up of 16 amino acids. Trimming took 5 bases from V and 0 from J, leaving 13 bases between them. CDR3 in DNA: TGTGCCAGCAGCCCGAACTCCAATGCGAACACCGGGGAGCTGTTTTTT. The encoded protein is CASSPNSNANTGELFF.

This chain links TRBV9 with TRBJ2-5; D not resolved. CDR1 is SGDLS, CDR2 YYNGEE, per germline. Deletions cut 1 base from V and 4 bases from J, with 5 bases between. This CDR3 comprises 12 residues. For the CDR3, the DNA is TGTGCCAGCAGCGTACGAGGAGAGACCCAGTACTTC. It encodes CASSVRGETQYF.

The chain has TRBV27 and TRBJ1-1; no clear D. Trimming cost V 5 bases and J 8 bases, with 21 bases left between them. The CDR3 totals 15 residues. Germline V gene lookup returns CDR1 MNHEY and CDR2 SMNVEV (reference sequence). CDR3 loop: CASSLQSGGSREAFF. CDR3 nucleotide sequence: TGTGCCAGCAGTCTGCAGAGTGGCGGGAGCAGGGAAGCTTTCTTT.

This clone has a single count. This chain uses TRBV6-4 with TRBJ1-1, with a weak D call TRBD1 (5 bases). Per germline, CDR1 MRHNA and CDR2 SNTAGT. The CDR3 is 14 residues long. Trimming shortened V by 2 bases and J by 4 bases, and 11 bases separated the two germline ends. The CDR3 nucleotides are TGTGCCAGCAGTGACGTTACAGGCAGCACTGAAGCTTTCTTT. It yields the protein CASSDVTGSTEAFF.

V gene TRBV30 combines with J gene TRBJ1-1; D is undetermined. CDR3 size: 12 residues. The V gene lost 2 bases and the J gene lost 1 base, with 5 bases spanning the gap. Germline loops: CDR1 GTSNPN, CDR2 SVGIG (reference sequence). The CDR3 DNA reads TGTGCCTGGAGTAAAGAGAACACTGAAGCTTTCTTT. Protein sequence: CAWSKENTEAFF.

This rearrangement joins TRBV6-1 to TRBJ1-1; 7 bases agree with TRBD1. Germline V CDR1 and CDR2: MNHNS, SASEGT. The CDR3 runs to 15 residues. V lost 7 bases to trimming and J lost 0 bases; unmatched junction nucleotides: 8. The CDR3 DNA reads as TGTGCCAGCATAGAAGGGACAGCCATGAACACTGAAGCTTTCTTT. As protein: CASIEGTAMNTEAFF.

J is TRBJ1-2 and V is TRBV28, with D unresolved. The length of the CDR3 is 16 residues. The ends were cut back, 2 bases at V and 0 bases at J, with 13 bases in the middle. Germline V gene lookup returns CDR1 MDHEN and CDR2 SYDVKM. CDR3 nucleotide sequence: TGTGCCAGCAGTTTACCACCCGGTGCACCTAACTATGGCTACACCTTC. As protein: CASSLPPGAPNYGYTF.

The chain couples TRBV11-2 to TRBJ2-7, with TRBD2 matching 9 bases. The CDR3 is 15 residues long. The V and J ends lost 1 base and 1 base, in that order; junction bases with no gene match: 2. Germline lookup yields CDR1 SGHAT and CDR2 FQNNGV. The CDR3 sequence: CASSLVLAGSYEQYF. The CDR3, as DNA: TGTGCCAGCAGCTTAGTTCTAGCGGGATCCTACGAGCAGTACTTC.